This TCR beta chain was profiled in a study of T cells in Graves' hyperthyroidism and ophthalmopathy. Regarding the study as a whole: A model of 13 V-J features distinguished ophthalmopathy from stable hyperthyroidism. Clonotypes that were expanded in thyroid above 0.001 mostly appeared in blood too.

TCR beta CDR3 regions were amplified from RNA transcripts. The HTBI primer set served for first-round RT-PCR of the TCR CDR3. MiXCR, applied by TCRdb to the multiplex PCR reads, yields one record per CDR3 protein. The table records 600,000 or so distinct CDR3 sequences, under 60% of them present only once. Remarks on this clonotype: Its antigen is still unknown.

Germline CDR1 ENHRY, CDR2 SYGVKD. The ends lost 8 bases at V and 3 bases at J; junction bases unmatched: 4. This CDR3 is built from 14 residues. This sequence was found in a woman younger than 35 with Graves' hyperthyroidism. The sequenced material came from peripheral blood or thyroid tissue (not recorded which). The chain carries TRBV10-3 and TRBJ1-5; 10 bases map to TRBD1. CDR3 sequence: CAIGGQGNNQPQHF. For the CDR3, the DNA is TGTGCCATCGGGGGACAGGGGAACAATCAGCCCCAGCATTTT.